The sequence of this T cell receptor (beta chain) was determined in a study of cytomegalovirus exposure and HLA in healthy donors. The overall study: From approximately 170 million T cells, an earlier analysis saw approximately 110 million unique TCR beta sequences. Membership in the Caucasian-associated ancestry cluster was found for 81% of almost 400 genotyped donors. Findings of the study overall: Links to common viral pathogens appeared, in a later analysis, for several of the most significant clusters. For most TCR sequences rarity was the rule, although some public TCRs occurred in many donors.

Researchers ran the PCR with 60 Vbeta and 13 Jbeta primers. Clones were read by immunoSEQ multiplex PCR, and TCRdb kept only the in-frame ones, dropping some. The sample lists under 30,000 clones; 75% to 85% were seen once. To note about this clone: The antigen is undetermined.

Germline V CDR1 and CDR2: SGHNT, YYREEE (reference sequence). This CDR3 has 14 residues. Trimming took 4 bases from V and 4 from J, leaving 14 bases between them. Sequenced input: PBMCs. The chain has TRBV5-4 and TRBJ1-1; D is uncertain. The source is a male donor in good health and CMV-seronegative. CDR3 sequence reads: CASSPPGIGTEAFF. CDR3 DNA sequence: TGTGCCAGCAGCCCCCCCGGGATTGGCACTGAAGCTTTCTTT. Looking up the rest from reference TRBV5-4 and TRBJ1-1 gives the full variable domain: ETGVTQSPTHLIKTRGQQVTLRCSSQSGHNTVSWYQQALGQGPQFIFQYYREEENGRGNFPPRFSGLQFPNYSSELNVNALELDDSALYLCASSPPGIGTEAFFGQGTRLTVV.